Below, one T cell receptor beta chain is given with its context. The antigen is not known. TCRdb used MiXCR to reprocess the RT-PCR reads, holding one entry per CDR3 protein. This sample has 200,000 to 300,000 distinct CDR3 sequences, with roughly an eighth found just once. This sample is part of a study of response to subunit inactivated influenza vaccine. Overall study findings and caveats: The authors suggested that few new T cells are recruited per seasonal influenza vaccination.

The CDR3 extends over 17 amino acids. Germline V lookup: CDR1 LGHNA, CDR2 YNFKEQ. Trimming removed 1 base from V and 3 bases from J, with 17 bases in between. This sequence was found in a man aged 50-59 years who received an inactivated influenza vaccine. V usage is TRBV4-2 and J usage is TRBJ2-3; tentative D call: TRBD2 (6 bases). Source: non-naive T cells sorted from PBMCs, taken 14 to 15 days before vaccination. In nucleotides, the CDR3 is TGTGCCAGCAGCCAAGGCCCAGCGGGCGGTCCTACAGATACGCAGTATTTT. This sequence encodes CASSQGPAGGPTDTQYF.